These T cell receptor beta chains were read from a single sample in a study of blood T cell repertoires in COVID-19. Assay used: immunoSEQ multiplex PCR; TCRdb lists only in-frame clones, some missing. Of 60,000 to 85,000 clones detected, around 80% appear once; the ten largest clones hold 10% to 15%. Sequences were obtained from peripheral blood. These receptors came from a human donor in a cohort sampled during active COVID-19. Each CDR3 is given with its conserved first and last residue. The D gene is left open where the match is weak. Not every row has a clone size; where given, it reads once, few, many or a size class.

TRBV28	TRBJ1-5	.	.	12	CAIRSGNQPQHF	TGTGCCATTCGGAGCGGCAATCAGCCCCAGCATTTT
TRBV24-1	TRBJ2-4	.	.	14	CATSAAGVADIQYF	TGTGCCACCAGTGCGGCAGGGGTCGCAGACATTCAGTACTTC
TRBV7-3	TRBJ2-5	.	TRBD2	16	CASSHGRASGQETQYF	TGTGCCAGCAGCCATGGGAGGGCTAGCGGCCAAGAGACCCAGTACTTC
TRBV7-9	TRBJ2-2	.	.	15	CASSLRETVTGELFF	TGTGCCAGCAGCTTACGGGAGACGGTCACCGGGGAGCTGTTTTTT
TRBV6-1	TRBJ2-5	.	TRBD1	14	CASSEGTGRETQYF	TGTGCCAGCAGTGAAGGGACAGGGCGGGAGACCCAGTACTTC
TRBV4-3	TRBJ2-7	once	.	13	CASSQDPRNEQYF	TGCGCCAGCAGCCAAGATCCCAGAAACGAGCAGTACTTC
TRBV5-1	TRBJ2-4	.	.	15	CASSLGTLAKNIQYF	TGCGCCAGCAGCTTGGGGACACTAGCCAAAAACATTCAGTACTTC
TRBV2	TRBJ1-4	.	.	15	CASSERGGFNEKLFF	TGTGCCAGCAGCGAAAGGGGTGGATTTAATGAAAAACTGTTTTTT
TRBV18	TRBJ2-5	.	.	13	CASSPPKRETQYF	TGTGCCAGCTCACCACCGAAGAGAGAGACCCAGTACTTC
TRBV3-1/TRBV3-2	TRBJ2-2	.	TRBD2	16	CASSQGVAGVTGELFF	TGTGCCAGCAGCCAAGGGGTAGCGGGGGTTACCGGGGAGCTGTTTTTT
TRBV2	TRBJ1-2	.	TRBD1	15	CASRSGDRGLYGYTF	TGTGCCAGCAGGTCTGGGGACAGGGGGCTCTATGGCTACACCTTC
TRBV7-2	TRBJ2-1	few	TRBD1	15	CASSSRQGPYNEQFF	TGTGCCAGCAGCTCCCGACAGGGCCCCTACAATGAGCAGTTCTTC
TRBV5-1	TRBJ2-7	.	.	14	CASSLTPTYYEQYF	TGCGCCAGCAGCTTGACTCCGACTTACTACGAGCAGTACTTC
TRBV5-1	TRBJ1-6	.	TRBD1	17	CASSVTAQGAYNSPLHF	TGCGCCAGCAGCGTGACCGCACAGGGGGCGTATAATTCACCCCTCCACTTT
TRBV29-1	TRBJ1-1	.	.	10	CSVVGTEAFF	TGCAGCGTTGTCGGCACTGAAGCTTTCTTT
TRBV7-2	TRBJ2-1	.	TRBD2	16	CASRLTSGGAYNEQFF	TGTGCCAGCAGGTTGACTAGCGGGGGTGCCTACAATGAGCAGTTCTTC
TRBV5-1	TRBJ2-7	.	TRBD1	15	CASSLSGQAYYEQYF	TGCGCCAGCAGCTTATCGGGACAGGCATACTACGAGCAGTACTTC
TRBV19	TRBJ2-7	.	TRBD2	16	CASSNRKVSGTYEQYF	TGTGCCAGTAGTAACCGAAAAGTTAGCGGGACGTACGAGCAGTACTTC
TRBV19	TRBJ1-4	.	.	14	CASSHARRGEKLFF	TGTGCCAGTAGTCACGCTCGCCGGGGTGAAAAACTGTTTTTT
TRBV30	TRBJ1-3	.	TRBD1	15	CAWSVKGAYGNTIYF	TGTGCCTGGAGTGTAAAGGGGGCATATGGAAACACCATATATTTT
TRBV11-3	TRBJ2-1	.	TRBD2	15	CASSSTTSARGEQFF	TGTGCCAGCAGCTCCACGACTAGCGCGCGCGGGGAGCAGTTCTTC
TRBV11-3	TRBJ2-3	.	.	14	CASSLVRSTDTQYF	TGTGCCAGCAGCTTAGTGCGGAGCACAGATACGCAGTATTTT
TRBV6-5	TRBJ2-5	.	TRBD1	14	CASTPVDRVKTQYF	TGTGCCAGCACCCCAGTGGACAGGGTAAAGACCCAGTACTTC
TRBV7-2	TRBJ1-6	.	.	17	CASSSLQGSSYNSPLHF	TGTGCCAGCAGCTCCCTACAGGGAAGCTCCTATAATTCACCCCTCCACTTT
TRBV12-3/TRBV12-4	TRBJ2-7	.	.	13	CASSPGRGYEQYF	TGTGCCAGCTCCCCCGGCCGAGGATACGAGCAGTACTTC
TRBV14	TRBJ1-3	.	.	15	CASSQDPGRRNTIYF	TGTGCCAGCAGCCAAGATCCGGGAAGGAGAAACACCATATATTTT
TRBV6-2/TRBV6-3	TRBJ1-1	few	.	16	CASSYSTQNAYTEAFF	TGTGCCAGCAGTTACTCGACACAGAATGCGTACACTGAAGCTTTCTTT
TRBV5-4	TRBJ1-1	.	.	15	CASSPPTGPNTEAFF	TGTGCCAGCAGCCCTCCGACAGGTCCGAACACTGAAGCTTTCTTT
TRBV12-3/TRBV12-4	TRBJ2-5	.	.	11	CASSDSSTQYF	TGTGCCAGCAGTGACTCGTCGACCCAGTACTTC
TRBV6-5	TRBJ1-3	.	.	13	CASTQKSGNTIYF	TGTGCCAGCACCCAAAAATCTGGAAACACCATATATTTT
TRBV10-3	TRBJ2-7	.	.	12	CAISATTYEQYF	TGTGCCATCAGTGCAACAACCTACGAGCAGTACTTC
TRBV9	TRBJ1-3	.	.	15	CASSPQWQGGNTIYF	TGTGCCAGCAGCCCACAATGGCAGGGAGGAAACACCATATATTTT
TRBV9	TRBJ2-3	.	TRBD2	17	CASSVAGSGRGTDTQYF	TGTGCCAGCAGCGTAGCTGGTAGCGGGAGGGGCACAGATACGCAGTATTTT
TRBV28	TRBJ1-6	.	.	12	CAEGWDNSPLHF	TGTGCGGAGGGGTGGGATAATTCACCCCTCCACTTT
TRBV19	TRBJ2-1	.	TRBD1	16	CASSRGTGTSYNEQFF	TGTGCCAGTAGTAGGGGGACAGGGACCTCCTACAATGAGCAGTTCTTC
TRBV19	TRBJ2-1	.	TRBD2	15	CASGVLAGGYNEQFF	TGTGCCAGCGGGGTTTTAGCGGGAGGGTACAATGAGCAGTTCTTC
TRBV27	TRBJ2-3	.	.	17	CASSKFRGRVGTDTQYF	TGTGCCAGCAGCAAGTTTAGAGGCAGGGTGGGCACAGATACGCAGTATTTT
TRBV3-1/TRBV3-2	TRBJ2-4	.	TRBD2	16	CASSPTGTKAKNIQYF	TGTGCCAGCAGCCCTACCGGGACTAAAGCCAAAAACATTCAGTACTTC
TRBV2	TRBJ2-7	.	.	13	CASSVIRVWEQYF	TGTGCCAGCAGTGTTATCCGGGTCTGGGAGCAGTACTTC
TRBV6-5	TRBJ1-2	.	TRBD1	12	CASKGGGDGYTF	TGTGCCAGCAAAGGGGGCGGGGATGGCTACACCTTC